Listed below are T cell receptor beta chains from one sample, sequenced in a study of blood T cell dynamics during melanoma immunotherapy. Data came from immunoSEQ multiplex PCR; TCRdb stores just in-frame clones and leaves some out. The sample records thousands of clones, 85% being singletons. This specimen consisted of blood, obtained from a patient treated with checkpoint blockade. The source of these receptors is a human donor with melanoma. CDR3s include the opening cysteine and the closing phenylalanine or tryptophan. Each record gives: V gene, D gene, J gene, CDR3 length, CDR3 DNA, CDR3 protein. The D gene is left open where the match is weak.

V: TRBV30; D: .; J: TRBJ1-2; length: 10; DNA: TGTGCCTGGAGACGGGGAGGCTACACCTTC; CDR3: CAWRRGGYTF
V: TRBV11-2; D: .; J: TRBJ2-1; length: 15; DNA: TGTGCCAGCAGCTTAGGAGCGGAACACATCAATGAGCAGTTCTTC; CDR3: CASSLGAEHINEQFF
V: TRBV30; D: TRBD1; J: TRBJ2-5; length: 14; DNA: TGTGCCTACGGACAGGGTGTTGGACGAGAGACCCAGTACTTC; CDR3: CAYGQGVGRETQYF
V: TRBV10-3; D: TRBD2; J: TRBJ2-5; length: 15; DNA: TGTGCCATCAGTGAGGACCCTAGCGGTGAAGAGACCCAGTACTTC; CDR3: CAISEDPSGEETQYF
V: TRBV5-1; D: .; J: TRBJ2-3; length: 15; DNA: TGCGCCAGCAGCTTGGTCTCGGGGCTGCAGGGTACGCAGTATTTT; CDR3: CASSLVSGLQGTQYF
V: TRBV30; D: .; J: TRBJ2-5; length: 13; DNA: TGTGCCTGGAGTGTTGGTGGGGTTCAGACCCAGTACTTC; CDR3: CAWSVGGVQTQYF
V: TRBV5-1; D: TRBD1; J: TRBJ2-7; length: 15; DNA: TGCGCCAGCAGCTGGGGGGACAGGGCTTTCGACGAGCAGTACTTC; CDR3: CASSWGDRAFDEQYF
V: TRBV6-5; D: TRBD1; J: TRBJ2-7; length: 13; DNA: TGTGCCAGCAGTCTGGGACAGTCCTACGAGCAGTACTTC; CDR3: CASSLGQSYEQYF
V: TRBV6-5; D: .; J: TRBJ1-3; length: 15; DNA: TGTGCCAGCAGTCGTGAGGAACACTCTGGAAACACCATATATTTT; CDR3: CASSREEHSGNTIYF
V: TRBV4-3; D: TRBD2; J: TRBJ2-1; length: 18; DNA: TGCGCCAGCAGCCAAGAATTGTCAGGGCGGGGGGACTACAATGAGCAGTTCTTC; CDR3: CASSQELSGRGDYNEQFF
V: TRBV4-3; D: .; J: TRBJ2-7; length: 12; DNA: TGCGCCAGCAGCCAAGCGACATGGGAGCAGTACTTC; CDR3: CASSQATWEQYF
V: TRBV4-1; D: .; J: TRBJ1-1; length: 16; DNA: TGCGCCAGCAGCCCCCGCGGGGTAGGGCAGAACACTGAAGCTTTCTTT; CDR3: CASSPRGVGQNTEAFF
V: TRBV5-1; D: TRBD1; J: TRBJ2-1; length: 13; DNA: TGCGCCAGCAGCAACAACAGGGGTAATGAGCAGTTCTTC; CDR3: CASSNNRGNEQFF
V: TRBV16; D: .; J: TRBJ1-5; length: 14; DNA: TGTGCCAGCAGCCAATGGATCGACAATCAGCCCCAGCATTTT; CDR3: CASSQWIDNQPQHF
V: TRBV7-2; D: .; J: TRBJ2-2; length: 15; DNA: TGTGCCAGCAGCTTAAACAGGGCGAACACCGGGGAGCTGTTTTTT; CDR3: CASSLNRANTGELFF
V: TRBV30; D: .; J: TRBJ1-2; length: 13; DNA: TGTGCCTGGAGCACAGGGATAGACTATGGCTACACCTTC; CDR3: CAWSTGIDYGYTF
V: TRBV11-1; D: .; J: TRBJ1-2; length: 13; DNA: TGTGCCAGCAGCTTAGGACCGAAGCGAAACTACACCTTC; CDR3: CASSLGPKRNYTF
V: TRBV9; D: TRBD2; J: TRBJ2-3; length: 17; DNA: TGTGCCAGCAGCGTAATGTGCGGGGGGGCGGTCGCAGATACGCAGTATTTT; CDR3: CASSVMCGGAVADTQYF
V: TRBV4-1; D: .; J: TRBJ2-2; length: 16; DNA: TGCGCCAGCAGCCAAGATCGGGGCAGAAACACCGGGGAGCTGTTTTTT; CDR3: CASSQDRGRNTGELFF
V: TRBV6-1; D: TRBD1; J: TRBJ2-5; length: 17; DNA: TGTGCCAGCAGTGATCGTTTCGGGACAGGGCTTGGAGAGACCCAGTACTTC; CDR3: CASSDRFGTGLGETQYF
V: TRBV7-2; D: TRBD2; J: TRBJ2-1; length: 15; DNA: TGTGCCAGCAGCTTAGGACTAGCGGGGGGTAATGAGCAGTTCTTC; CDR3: CASSLGLAGGNEQFF
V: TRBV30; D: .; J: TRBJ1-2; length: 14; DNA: TGTGCCTGGAGTGAAAGTCCAGGGAGGCATGGCTACACCTTC; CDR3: CAWSESPGRHGYTF
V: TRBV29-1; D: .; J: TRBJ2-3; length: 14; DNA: TGCAGCGTCCGACCGGGACACATCACAGATACGCAGTATTTT; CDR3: CSVRPGHITDTQYF
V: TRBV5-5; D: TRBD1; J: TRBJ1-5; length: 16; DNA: TGTGCCAGCAGCTTGGGACAGGGGGCAGACAATCAGCCCCAGCATTTT; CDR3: CASSLGQGADNQPQHF
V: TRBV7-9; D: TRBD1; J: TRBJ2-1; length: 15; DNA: TGTGCCAGCAGCTTCCCGACAGGGATCGGGCATGAGCAGTTCTTC; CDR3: CASSFPTGIGHEQFF